This entry concerns a single TCR beta chain. RNA transcripts were the source from which TCR beta CDR3 regions were amplified. The workflow started with a first-round RT-PCR run with HTBI primers and then moved on to a second-round multiplex PCR. TCRdb re-analysed the multiplex PCR reads in MiXCR, keeping a single row per CDR3 protein. The table includes approximately 700,000 distinct CDR3 sequences, about 38% detected once. The data originate from a study of Graves' ophthalmopathy and Graves' hyperthyroidism. Germline CDR1 and CDR2: WSHSY and SAAADI. Deletions cut 6 bases from V and 3 bases from J, with 8 bases between. The CDR3 consists of 12 residues.

The origin of this receptor is an adult man with Graves' ophthalmopathy. This chain joins TRBV10-2 and TRBJ1-2; D is uncertain. Sequencing was done on a sample of peripheral blood. CDR3 loop: CASRRDDYGYTF. CDR3 in DNA: TGCGCCAGCAGGAGGGATGACTATGGCTACACCTTC.